The 22 T cell receptor beta chains in this list originate from one sample, sequenced in a study of cytomegalovirus exposure and HLA in healthy donors. Data came from immunoSEQ multiplex PCR; TCRdb stores just in-frame clones and leaves some out. The data contain tens of thousands of clones, 96% of them singletons. The sequenced sample was PBMCs. These receptors originate from a woman aged 18-30 years in good health and CMV-seropositive.

This chain links TRBV28 with TRBJ1-5; no clear D. This CDR3 region has 13 residues. Germline V gene sequence: CDR1 MDHEN, CDR2 SYDVKM. Trimming removed 7 bases at V and 3 bases at J, with 10 bases between. The CDR3 DNA is TGTGCCAGCACGTTAGAATCCAATCAGCCCCAGCATTTT. Protein: CASTLESNQPQHF.

J is TRBJ2-5 and V is TRBV19, with 11 bases identical to TRBD2. In germline, CDR1 is LNHDA, CDR2 SQIVND (reference sequence). The CDR3 contains 16 residues. After removal of 6 bases from V and 5 bases from J, the junction contained 11 bases not matched to a gene. The CDR3 protein is CASRMTSGIRGETQYF. The CDR3 DNA is TGTGCCAGTAGAATGACTAGCGGGATTCGGGGGGAGACCCAGTACTTC.

This rearrangement joins TRBV6-5 to TRBJ1-2, with D uncertain. The CDR3 has 15 amino acids. CDR1 is MNHEY, CDR2 SVGAGI, per germline. The V and J ends lost 0 bases and 0 bases respectively, with 8 bases between them. The CDR3 coding sequence is TGTGCCAGCAGTTACTCGTCGCTAGCTAACTATGGCTACACCTTC. Translating it yields CASSYSSLANYGYTF.

The V and J genes are TRBV28 and TRBJ2-1; possible D gene TRBD2, 6 bases. Germline assignment: CDR1 MDHEN and CDR2 SYDVKM. V shed 2 bases and J shed 10 bases, with 12 bases lying between them. The CDR3 totals 13 residues. CDR3: CASSLGGEEEQFF. CDR3 DNA: TGTGCCAGCAGTTTAGGAGGGGAGGAGGAGCAGTTCTTC.

The chain is built from TRBV7-2 and TRBJ2-2; 10 nucleotides agree with TRBD2. Germline CDR1 is SGHTA and CDR2 is FQGNSA. The CDR3 runs 17 residues. The J segment lost 0 bases and the V segment lost 3 bases, leaving 4 bases of the junction unmatched. Here the CDR3 reads CASSFTSGTPNTGELFF. The CDR3 nucleotides read TGTGCCAGCAGCTTCACTAGCGGGACTCCGAACACCGGGGAGCTGTTTTTT.

This clone has only one observation. This sequence joins TRBV28 and TRBJ2-3, with 7 bases identical to TRBD1. The CDR3 loop spans 16 amino acids. Germline CDR1 is MDHEN and CDR2 is SYDVKM. V trimming: 6 bases; J trimming: 7 bases; junction bases outside the gene matches: 16. In nucleotides, the CDR3 is TGTGCCAGCAGCACCCCGAGCCCCCGACAGGGAAATACGCAGTATTTT. Protein product: CASSTPSPRQGNTQYF. The variable domain in full, completed from reference TRBV28 and TRBJ2-3, reads DVKVTQSSRYLVKRTGEKVFLECVQDMDHENMFWYRQDPGLGLRLIYFSYDVKMKEKGDIPEGYSVSREKKERFSLILESASTNQTSMYLCASSTPSPRQGNTQYFGPGTRLTVL.

V usage is TRBV6-6 and J usage is TRBJ1-2; 8 bases align to TRBD1. The CDR3 covers 16 residues. CDR1 and CDR2 (germline): MNHNY, SVGAGI (reference sequence). J lost 5 bases, V lost 1 base, and 9 bases had no gene match. CDR3 amino acids: CASSYYRSGGGYGYTF. CDR3 nucleotide sequence: TGTGCCAGCAGTTACTACCGGTCAGGGGGCGGGTATGGCTACACCTTC.

The chain employs TRBV2 and TRBJ2-1; TRBD2 agrees at 9 bases. The germline V gene encodes CDR1 SNHLY and CDR2 FYNNEI. Losses at the gene ends were 3 bases for V and 7 bases for J; bases not matched to a gene: 7. The CDR3 has 15 residues. The CDR3 reads CASSELAGVPNEQFF. The CDR3 DNA sequence: TGTGCCAGCAGTGAGTTAGCGGGAGTTCCAAATGAGCAGTTCTTC.

V and J are TRBV28 and TRBJ2-1; 11 positions agree with TRBD2. J lost 5 bases, V lost 6 bases, and 6 bases had no gene match. Per the germline V gene, CDR1 is MDHEN and CDR2 is SYDVKM. The CDR3 spans 15 residues. Here the CDR3 DNA reads TGTGCCAGCAGCCAACCGGGACTAGCGGACAATGAGCAGTTCTTC. Amino acid sequence: CASSQPGLADNEQFF.

This sequence joins TRBV13 and TRBJ2-3, with 8 positions matching TRBD2. V shed 8 bases, J shed 4 bases, and the junction held 17 bases outside the gene matches. The length of the CDR3 is 17 residues. Germline-derived CDR1 and CDR2 are PRHDT and FYEKMQ (reference sequence). The CDR3 here is CASCSGKKKGGADTQYF. The CDR3 region has the DNA TGTGCCAGCTGTAGCGGGAAGAAAAAAGGGGGGGCAGATACGCAGTATTTT.

The chain carries TRBV7-3 and TRBJ2-1; 16 positions match TRBD2. V shed 6 bases, J shed 4 bases, and the junction held 6 bases outside the gene matches. Germline CDR1 is SGHTA and CDR2 is FQGTGA. The CDR3 totals 17 residues. Here the CDR3 DNA reads TGTGCCAGCAGTCTGGGACTAGCGGGAGGGCCATACAATGAGCAGTTCTTC. Protein sequence: CASSLGLAGGPYNEQFF.

V is TRBV4-1 and J is TRBJ1-2; a weak D match, TRBD1 (5 bases). Germline loops: CDR1 MGHRA, CDR2 YSYEKL. V was trimmed by 5 bases and J by 7 bases, leaving 11 bases between them. The CDR3 has 12 residues. The DNA of the CDR3 is TGCGCCAGCAGCTCAGGGTTGAGTGGCTACACCTTC. This translates into CASSSGLSGYTF.

This sequence joins TRBV6-5 and TRBJ2-1, with 12 nucleotides matching TRBD2. CDR1 is MNHEY and CDR2 is SVGAGI in the germline V gene. The CDR3 length is 15 residues. With 5 bases clipped from V and 4 bases from J, the junction kept 3 bases outside the gene matches. For the CDR3, the DNA is TGTGCCAGCAGTCGACTAGCGGGAGCATACAATGAGCAGTTCTTC. Amino acid sequence: CASSRLAGAYNEQFF.

CDR3 sequence (DNA): TGTGCCAGCAGTTCCCCCTCTTTGGGACTAGCGGGACGGGAGACCCAGTACTTC. Residues: CASSSPSLGLAGRETQYF. The chain recombines TRBV28 with TRBJ2-5; 13 positions match TRBD2. The ends lost 4 bases at V and 5 bases at J; junction bases unmatched: 13. Per the germline V gene, CDR1 is MDHEN and CDR2 is SYDVKM. The CDR3 runs to 18 residues.

The chain recombines TRBV10-3 with TRBJ1-1; D not resolved. The CDR3 spans 18 residues. V was cut by 4 bases and J by 2 bases, with 23 bases left in between. Germline CDR1 is ENHRY and CDR2 is SYGVKD. The CDR3 sequence is CAISVLRHGSLSNTEAFF. CDR3 DNA: TGTGCCATCAGTGTTCTTCGACATGGGTCATTGAGTAACACTGAAGCTTTCTTT.

The V call is TRBV27, the J call TRBJ2-7; 10 bases are a match to TRBD2. The CDR3 runs 15 residues. CDR1 is MNHEY and CDR2 is SMNVEV in the germline V gene (reference sequence). The junction had 7 bases not matched to a gene; V was cut back by 8 bases and J by 0 bases. Here the CDR3 reads CASAKAGGSSYEQYF. The CDR3, as DNA: TGTGCCAGCGCTAAAGCGGGAGGGAGCTCCTACGAGCAGTACTTC.

This chain links TRBV27 with TRBJ2-1; 8 bases agree with TRBD2. This CDR3 has 16 amino acids. V was clipped by 4 bases and J by 4 bases; unmatched bases: 9. Germline V gene data show CDR1 as MNHEY and CDR2 as SMNVEV (reference sequence). The chain's CDR3 is CASSYRAGGQYNEQFF. The CDR3 nucleotides read TGTGCCAGCAGTTACAGGGCGGGGGGACAATACAATGAGCAGTTCTTC.

The gene calls are TRBV29-1 and TRBJ2-5; 11 nucleotides line up with TRBD2. Germline V lookup: CDR1 SQVTM, CDR2 ANQGSEA. J lost 1 base, V lost 6 bases, and 7 bases had no gene match. This CDR3 contains 15 residues. The chain's CDR3 is CSVETSGSIQETQYF. DNA of the CDR3: TGCAGCGTGGAAACTAGCGGGAGTATCCAAGAGACCCAGTACTTC.

The chain combines TRBV11-2 with TRBJ2-7; TRBD2 is a possible D gene (6 bases). V was pared by 5 bases and J by 7 bases, with 24 bases between. CDR3 size: 16 residues. CDR1 SGHAT and CDR2 FQNNGV come from the germline V gene. CDR3 region: CASSPLRLATPGEQYF. As DNA, the CDR3 is TGTGCCAGCAGCCCCCTACGGCTAGCGACCCCTGGGGAGCAGTACTTC.

V usage is TRBV28 and J usage is TRBJ1-5; D unclear. The length of the CDR3 is 12 residues. Germline V gene data show CDR1 as MDHEN and CDR2 as SYDVKM. V lost 5 bases and J 9 bases, leaving 11 bases between the germline ends. The CDR3 nucleotides read TGTGCCAGCAGTACGGAGAGGCGGCCCCAGCATTTT. Translation: CASSTERRPQHF.

The gene calls are TRBV6-5 and TRBJ2-1; maybe TRBD1 (5 bases). CDR3 length: 15 amino acids. Per the germline V gene, CDR1 is MNHEY and CDR2 is SVGAGI. V was pared by 2 bases and J by 5 bases, with 13 bases between. CDR3 coding DNA: TGTGCCAGCAGTTACGCCCGGACACCCAACAATGAGCAGTTCTTC. It specifies CASSYARTPNNEQFF.

This chain links TRBV27 with TRBJ2-7, with D possibly TRBD2 on 6 matching bases. CDR1 and CDR2 from the germline V gene are MNHEY and SMNVEV (reference sequence). V was shortened by 1 base and J by 3 bases, with 13 bases between the two germline ends. This CDR3 contains 15 residues. The CDR3 DNA sequence: TGTGCCAGCAGTTTATGGGCGGGACTTCACTACGAGCAGTACTTC. Its translation is CASSLWAGLHYEQYF.